This T cell receptor beta chain was documented in a study of blood T cells in healthy people across ages (dated by TCRdb to the mid-2010s). General notes on the study: In model experiments, roughly one uniquely barcoded TCR beta cDNA molecule per two T cells was captured by template switching. Four age groups were formed from the donors: young (average about 16 years), middle-aged (approximately 39), aged (62) and long-lived (about 80). For two donors (one aged 18 to 29 and one aged 80 or older), the study analyzed two additional independent replicas of 1 million unique cDNA reads from the same blood draw. To track age-related changes in TCR beta repertoire diversity, the study relied on deep sequencing normalized with unique cDNA molecular identifiers. General findings and caveats noted by the study authors: Observed TCR beta diversity per million T cells fell roughly linearly with age, and a significant reduction was already apparent by age around 40. Estimates of total diversity based on one million sequenced T cells were considered lower bounds and underestimates. Since profiling was done on bulk unsorted PBMCs, naive and antigen-experienced compartments could not be conclusively compared. The long-lived group showed more naive CD4+ T cells, fewer expanded clones and increased TCR diversity than the aged group, suggesting age selection. Donor CMV infection status was unknown, potentially confounding age-related changes in expanded clonotypes. The percentage of naive T cells measured by flow cytometry correlated strongly with observed TCR beta diversity.

Systemically healthy Caucasian individuals from Russia, over 30 in total and aged about 6 to 100 years, were included as donors. Each donor gave 8 to 10 milliliters of peripheral blood, drawn into EDTA-treated Vacutainer tubes. Ficoll-Paque density-gradient centrifugation was used to isolate PBMCs, with at least 7 million per sample. Total RNA was extracted from PBMCs with Trizol reagent, with at least 5.5 micrograms obtained per sample. Naive CD45RAhigh/CD27high T cell percentages were measured by flow cytometry on a PBMC aliquot from every donor. The CDR3 numbers 17 residues from cysteine through phenylalanine. The CDR3 DNA has 51 bases and is translated from base 1. V loses 3 bases at its end and J loses 2 bases; junction bases beyond the gene matches: 13. The germline V gene yields SGHRS for CDR1 and YFSETQ for CDR2. The protocol used for the library was 5' RACE. The sequencer was an Illumina HiSeq 2500. A second PCR of roughly 7 to 11 cycles was performed with a sample-barcoded 5' primer and a J-beta primer mix. A unique molecular identifier was introduced onto each TCR beta cDNA molecule by a template-switch 5' adaptor carrying 12 random nucleotides. Each sample yielded at least 3 million CDR3-containing paired-end reads. All of the RNA was converted into first-strand cDNA using the Mint cDNA synthesis kit, with a TRBC-specific oligonucleotide serving as the primer. All cDNA was treated with uracil-DNA glycosylase and then went through a first 18-cycle PCR with the universal primers M1SS and BC2_uni_R. Under the source paper's analysis protocol: Each sample was normalized by randomly selecting 1 million high-quality reads, each carrying a distinct molecular identifier. Instead of being binned into consensus sequences, reads that shared molecular identifiers were thrown out. MiTCR, with a Q25 quality threshold and the strictest error-elimination algorithm, was used for CDR3 identification, clonotype clustering and error correction. A nonparametric unseen species model with Euler transformation was used to estimate lower-bound total TCR beta diversity. The public reads were quality trimmed at Q25 with fastp and then assembled into clones with MiXCR by TCRdb, keeping productive beta chains. Records with the same CDR3 protein are collapsed into one entry carrying the most frequent genes and DNA. These V and J calls rely on TCRdb rather than the paper's analysis. The sample records 800,000 to 950,000 distinct CDR3 sequences, 29% of which are singletons. More than 8.5% of the sample comes from the top ten.

Note on this clonotype: Its antigen target is currently unknown. Base qualities were left out, and no much larger clone turns up one base away.

These same data were also listed under a study on T cells of mothers and their children. The other study reports the following: Donors were nine systemically healthy Caucasian individuals: three mothers and their six children. cDNA synthesis used all of the extracted RNA, with approximately 1.4 ug of RNA in each 15 ul reaction. In the second PCR, the M1S primer introduced both the sample barcodes and 2-4 random nucleotides. Over 9 million TCR beta CDR3 reads were obtained for each mother, and 2.7 million or so reads were obtained for each child. Thymic selection similarly shapes TCR recombination output in related and unrelated pairs, with minor effect from inherited differences. Normalized repertoire overlap was always found to be slightly, but never significantly, higher in related mother-child pairs than in unrelated mother-child pairs. With a sensitivity of about 100 clones per million clonotypes, no persistent microchimeric T cell clones were detected. The study used deep NGS to compare TCR beta repertoires of mothers and children, seeking features distinguishing related mother-child pairs from unrelated individuals. Mothers averaged roughly 40 +/- 4 years of age and children averaged around 10 +/- 4 years. Libraries were sequenced on Illumina HiSeq 2000 with 100+100 nt paired-end reads after adapter ligation with NEBNext reagents. To prevent cross-contamination, the mother and child libraries were prepared a month apart and were sequenced in separate runs. For each donor, between 500,000 and 2,000,000 distinct TCR beta clonotypes were identified. Naive TCR beta clonotypes were estimated from low-frequency clonotypes matched to each donor's FACS-determined naive share, without sorting.

The rearranged segments are TRBV5-1 and TRBJ1-2, with TRBD1 matching 7 junction bases. The origin of this receptor is a woman in her 40s in good health. The sequencing input was blood. The sequenced DNA: TGCGCCAGCAGCTCGCTAAGTCATGACAGGGACAACTATGGCTACACCTTC. It translates to CASSSLSHDRDNYGYTF.